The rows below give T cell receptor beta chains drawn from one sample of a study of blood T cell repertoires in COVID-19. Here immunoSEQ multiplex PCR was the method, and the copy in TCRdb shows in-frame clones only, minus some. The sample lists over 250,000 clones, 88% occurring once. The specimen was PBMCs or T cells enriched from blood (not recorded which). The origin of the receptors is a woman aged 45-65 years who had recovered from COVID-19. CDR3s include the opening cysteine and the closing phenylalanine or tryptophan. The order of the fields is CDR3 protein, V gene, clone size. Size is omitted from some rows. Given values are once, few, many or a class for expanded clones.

CDR3 protein: CASSEPPRSGKVGDTQYF; V gene: TRBV25-1; clone size: -
CDR3 protein: CASSPQRLGANVLTF; V gene: TRBV27; clone size: -
CDR3 protein: CASSPKVSATNTEAFF; V gene: TRBV7-9; clone size: few
CDR3 protein: CAWSESGRWGELFF; V gene: TRBV30; clone size: -
CDR3 protein: CASTLGGLLAANEQFF; V gene: TRBV28; clone size: -
CDR3 protein: CSASRSTGDTQYF; V gene: TRBV20-1; clone size: -
CDR3 protein: CASSLGRGRGEQYF; V gene: TRBV5-8; clone size: once
CDR3 protein: CASSLADRAKYEQYF; V gene: TRBV11-1; clone size: few
CDR3 protein: CASTPGGMSNSPLHF; V gene: TRBV28; clone size: -
CDR3 protein: CASSPGQVNTEAFF; V gene: TRBV18; clone size: -
CDR3 protein: CASSIQGANTGELFF; V gene: TRBV7-3; clone size: -
CDR3 protein: CASTSAGQINEKLFF; V gene: TRBV28; clone size: -
CDR3 protein: CASSLIAGANTGELFF; V gene: TRBV5-4; clone size: -
CDR3 protein: CASSNLQGGYGYTF; V gene: TRBV28; clone size: few
CDR3 protein: CASSSGLAGGLGGVQFF; V gene: TRBV7-2; clone size: -